One sample yielded the 31 T cell receptor beta chains listed below, sequenced in a study of T cells after yellow fever vaccination. TCRdb re-analysed the 5' RACE reads in MiXCR, keeping a single row per CDR3 protein. Among roughly 250,000 distinct CDR3 sequences, over 10% were seen once, and the ten largest hold about 0.51%. The specimen was CD4+ T cells sorted from PBMCs, collected 45 days after the yellow fever booster vaccination. Receptors were obtained from a man aged 25 to 40 who received the YFV17D yellow fever vaccine.

This clonotype was seen a few times. The rearrangement uses TRBV2 and TRBJ2-1, with D possibly matching TRBD2 (6 bases). This CDR3 region has 14 residues. V shed 4 bases and J shed 4 bases, with 11 bases lying between them. The germline gives CDR1 SNHLY, CDR2 FYNNEI. The CDR3 DNA reads TGTGCCAGCAGTGTCGGGAGAGGTTACAATGAGCAGTTCTTC. Translated, it gives CASSVGRGYNEQFF.

Only a few counts were recorded for this clonotype. The V gene is TRBV2, the J gene TRBJ2-1; D is undetermined. Per germline, CDR1 SNHLY and CDR2 FYNNEI. Trimming pared 4 bases from V and 4 bases from J, leaving 11 bases between. This CDR3 has 14 amino acids. The DNA for the CDR3 is TGTGCCAGCAGTGTTGAGATCCCTTACAATGAGCAGTTCTTC. Amino acids: CASSVEIPYNEQFF. Full variable domain (outside the CDR3, taken from reference TRBV2 and TRBJ2-1): EPEVTQTPSHQVTQMGQEVILRCVPISNHLYFYWYRQILGQKVEFLVSFYNNEISEKSEIFDDQFSVERPDGSNFTLKIRSTKLEDSAMYFCASSVEIPYNEQFFGPGTRLTVL.

V is TRBV7-9 and J is TRBJ2-7; no clear D gene. CDR3 length: 12 residues. Looked up from germline, CDR1 is SEHNR and CDR2 is FQNEAQ (reference sequence). V was pared by 5 bases and J by 10 bases, with 15 bases between. CDR3: CASSQSGPDQYF. Written as DNA, the CDR3 is TGTGCCAGCAGCCAGAGTGGGCCCGATCAGTACTTC.

This clonotype was counted a few times. CDR3 sequence (DNA): TGTGCCAGCAGCTATGGGACAGTATCCTACGAGCAGTACTTC. Protein sequence: CASSYGTVSYEQYF. The rearrangement links TRBV5-5 to TRBJ2-7, with 7 positions matching TRBD1. The CDR3 consists of 14 residues. CDR1 SGHKS and CDR2 YYEKEE come from the germline V gene (reference sequence). The trim removed 3 bases at V and 1 base at J, leaving 4 bases unmatched.

This clonotype was counted many times. J is TRBJ2-1 and V is TRBV10-1; TRBD2 agrees at 7 bases. The J segment lost 3 bases and the V segment lost 7 bases, leaving 18 bases of the junction unmatched. Per the germline V gene, CDR1 is WNHNN and CDR2 is SYGVQD (reference sequence). This CDR3 is built from 18 residues. Written as DNA, the CDR3 is TGCGCCAGCACTCTACTAGCGTCCCCTCAAGAAGGCTACAATGAGCAGTTCTTC. As protein: CASTLLASPQEGYNEQFF.

The table lists this clonotype with a few counts. The genes are TRBV12-3 or TRBV12-4 and TRBJ1-2; a weak D match, TRBD1 (6 bases). The CDR3 has 15 residues. V was clipped by 6 bases and J by 0 bases, with 14 bases between them. CDR3 loop: CASSPTGIANYGYTF. The CDR3 DNA follows: TGTGCCAGCAGCCCTACAGGGATAGCTAACTATGGCTACACCTTC.

This clonotype occurred a few times. The rearrangement links TRBV20-1 to TRBJ1-5; 7 nucleotides agree with TRBD1. Germline trimming cut 6 bases from V and 11 bases from J; bases unmatched to any gene: 7. Germline V gene sequence: CDR1 DFQATT, CDR2 SNEGSKA (reference sequence). This CDR3 spans 11 amino acids. For the CDR3, the DNA is TGCAGTGCCAGGGGGGCCATGGCCCAGCATTTT. Amino acid sequence: CSARGAMAQHF.

This clonotype was picked up a small number of times. The chain links TRBV5-1 to TRBJ2-7; D remains unclear. Trimming shortened V by 0 bases and J by 4 bases, and 11 bases separated the two germline ends. The CDR3 contains 14 residues. CDR1 and CDR2 (germline): SGHRS, YFSETQ. The CDR3 protein is CASSLEGPGYEQYF. The CDR3 nucleotides are TGCGCCAGCAGCTTGGAAGGCCCTGGTTACGAGCAGTACTTC.

The J gene is TRBJ1-2, the V gene TRBV29-1; D ambiguous. The CDR3 spans 13 residues. With 1 base removed from V and 4 bases from J, the gap between germline ends came to 10 bases. The germline V gene has CDR1 SQVTM and CDR2 ANQGSEA. The CDR3 DNA sequence: TGCAGCGTTGAAGTACCAAGGGCCTATGGCTACACCTTC. Its translation is CSVEVPRAYGYTF.

This sequence joins TRBV5-1 and TRBJ1-1; no reliable D call. Germline CDR1 SGHRS, CDR2 YFSETQ. The V end lost 2 bases, the J end lost 5 bases, and 10 bases lay between the germline ends. This CDR3 has 13 residues. DNA of the CDR3: TGCGCCAGCAGCTTCTCGGACGGGACTGAAGCTTTCTTT. This encodes CASSFSDGTEAFF.

The chain couples TRBV29-1 to TRBJ2-1; D is unclear. CDR1 is SQVTM, CDR2 ANQGSEA, per germline. Trimming removed 5 bases from V and 0 bases from J, with 14 bases in between. The CDR3 covers 15 residues. CDR3 in DNA: TGCAGCGTTCCATCGGGCCCGAGCTCCTACAATGAGCAGTTCTTC. It yields the protein CSVPSGPSSYNEQFF.

This clonotype was seen at least ten times. The J gene is TRBJ1-5, the V gene TRBV12-3 or TRBV12-4; D is perhaps TRBD1 (6 bases). CDR3 length equals 15 residues. V was trimmed by 2 bases and J by 0 bases, leaving 8 bases between them. The CDR3 sequence: CASSLRTDSNQPQHF. CDR3 nucleotide sequence: TGTGCCAGCAGTTTACGGACAGATAGCAATCAGCCCCAGCATTTT.

This clonotype turned up a few times. The rearrangement uses TRBV29-1 and TRBJ2-1; D call uncertain. The CDR3 length is 10 residues. CDR1 is SQVTM, CDR2 ANQGSEA, per germline. Trimming left V 7 bases short and J 5 bases short, with 6 bases between. CDR3 coding DNA: TGCAGCGGCAAACACAATGAGCAGTTCTTC. This gives the protein CSGKHNEQFF.

Written as DNA, the CDR3 is TGCGCCAGCCCCCCTCAGTCGGACAGGAACTACGAGCAGTACTTC. Protein: CASPPQSDRNYEQYF. V usage is TRBV5-1 and J usage is TRBJ2-7; TRBD1 aligns across 7 bases. CDR3 size: 15 residues. Germline V CDR1 and CDR2: SGHRS, YFSETQ. J gave up 3 bases and V 7 bases, and 13 bases lay outside the gene matches.

In this sample, this clonotype turned up a few times. This sequence joins TRBV7-2 and TRBJ1-3; D is unclear. This CDR3 contains 16 residues. In germline, CDR1 is SGHTA, CDR2 FQGNSA. V lost 1 base, J lost 0 bases, and 10 bases lay in between. This CDR3 reads CASSLVGQLSGNTIYF. The CDR3 DNA sequence: TGTGCCAGCAGCTTAGTTGGGCAGCTCTCTGGAAACACCATATATTTT.

The chain combines TRBV6-1 with TRBJ2-7; TRBD2 aligns across 9 bases. After removal of 7 bases from V and 1 base from J, the junction contained 5 bases not matched to a gene. This CDR3 has 14 amino acids. Per the germline V gene, CDR1 is MNHNS and CDR2 is SASEGT. CDR3 nucleotides: TGTGCCAGCATGGGAGCGGGAGGTTCCTACGAGCAGTACTTC. This sequence encodes CASMGAGGSYEQYF.

V is TRBV28 and J is TRBJ2-2, with 10 bases lining up with TRBD1. The ends lost 4 bases at V and 0 bases at J; junction bases unmatched: 8. The germline V gene has CDR1 MDHEN and CDR2 SYDVKM. The CDR3 contains 18 residues. CDR3 in amino acids: CASSSGQGDETNTGELFF. CDR3 DNA: TGTGCCAGCAGTTCCGGACAGGGGGATGAGACGAACACCGGGGAGCTGTTTTTT.

The rearrangement uses TRBV5-8 and TRBJ2-4; no reliable D call. Germline loops: CDR1 SGHTS, CDR2 YDEGEE. Trimming cost V 1 base and J 4 bases, with 9 bases left between them. The CDR3 is made up of 14 amino acids. DNA of the CDR3: TGTGCCAGCAGCTTGACGGTGATAAAAAACATTCAGTACTTC. Translation: CASSLTVIKNIQYF. The whole variable domain, filled in from reference TRBV5-8 and TRBJ2-4, reads EAGVTQSPTHLIKTRGQQATLRCSPISGHTSVYWYQQALGLGLQFLLWYDEGEERNRGNFPPRFSGRQFPNYSSELNVNALELEDSALYLCASSLTVIKNIQYFGAGTRLSVL.

The rearrangement joins TRBV3-1 to TRBJ2-2; tentatively, D is TRBD2 (6 bases). V was cut by 4 bases and J by 3 bases, with 9 bases left in between. Germline CDR1 is LGHDT and CDR2 is YNNKEL (reference sequence). This CDR3 has 14 amino acids. The CDR3 loop is CASSLAADTGELFF. The CDR3 nucleotides read TGTGCCAGCAGCCTAGCGGCGGACACCGGGGAGCTGTTTTTT.

The chain uses TRBV7-3 and TRBJ2-5; D uncertain. Germline V gives CDR1 SGHTA, CDR2 FQGTGA. V shed 3 bases and J shed 2 bases, with 7 bases lying between them. This CDR3 contains 13 residues. In nucleotides, the CDR3 is TGTGCCAGCAGCTTCACAGTACAAGAGACCCAGTACTTC. It translates to CASSFTVQETQYF.

In its sample, this clonotype was seen a few times. The chain has TRBV20-1 and TRBJ1-6; the match to TRBD1 covers 10 bases. Germline V CDR1 and CDR2: DFQATT, SNEGSKA (reference sequence). The CDR3 consists of 13 residues. Germline trimming cut 6 bases from V and 10 bases from J; bases unmatched to any gene: 6. DNA of the CDR3: TGCAGTGCGCGGACAGGGGGAAAGTCACCCCTCCACTTT. Protein product: CSARTGGKSPLHF.

The J gene is TRBJ2-3, the V gene TRBV20-1; either TRBD1 or TRBD2 may fit D (5 bases each). Looked up from germline, CDR1 is DFQATT and CDR2 is SNEGSKA (reference sequence). V was clipped by 5 bases and J by 1 base, with 10 bases between them. The CDR3 is 13 amino acids. The CDR3 DNA is TGCAGTGCTGAGGGGTCCGGCACAGATACGCAGTATTTT. The encoded protein is CSAEGSGTDTQYF.

V and J are TRBV20-1 and TRBJ2-3; the match to TRBD2 covers 11 bases. The germline CDR1 and CDR2 sequences are DFQATT and SNEGSKA (reference sequence). Trimming at V came to 1 base and at J to 3 bases, leaving 3 bases not matched to a gene. The CDR3 extends over 15 amino acids. CDR3 sequence (DNA): TGCAGTGCTAGAGTAGCGGGAGGGGGGACAGATACGCAGTATTTT. Translating it yields CSARVAGGGTDTQYF.

The chain is built from TRBV24-1 and TRBJ1-5; TRBD1 aligns across 7 bases. V shed 3 bases, J shed 0 bases, and the junction held 7 bases outside the gene matches. The CDR3 spans 17 residues. Germline lookup yields CDR1 KGHDR and CDR2 SFDVKD. DNA for the CDR3: TGTGCCACCAGTGATCCTAGGGACAGTTATAGCAATCAGCCCCAGCATTTT. Its protein is CATSDPRDSYSNQPQHF.

This clonotype was counted only a few times. The chain couples TRBV7-9 to TRBJ1-1, with D possibly being TRBD1 (5 bases). The CDR3 has 15 residues. Deletions cut 4 bases from V and 4 bases from J, with 16 bases between. CDR1 and CDR2 from the germline V gene are SEHNR and FQNEAQ (reference sequence). The CDR3 sequence is CASSSIRGDSTEAFF. For the CDR3, the DNA is TGTGCCAGCAGCTCAATCCGGGGGGATAGCACTGAAGCTTTCTTT.

The sample holds many counts of this clonotype. This chain links TRBV28 with TRBJ2-5, with D tentatively TRBD2 (5 bases). Germline CDR1 MDHEN, CDR2 SYDVKM. Trimming took 6 bases from V and 2 from J, leaving 16 bases between them. This CDR3 spans 15 amino acids. The CDR3 sequence is CASRPRGEQQETQYF. Written as DNA, the CDR3 is TGTGCCAGCAGGCCACGGGGTGAACAGCAAGAGACCCAGTACTTC.

This clonotype was seen repeatedly, ten times or more. The chain recombines TRBV7-2 with TRBJ2-7; TRBD2 matches 11 bases. The length of the CDR3 is 15 residues. Germline loops: CDR1 SGHTA, CDR2 FQGNSA. J was trimmed by 4 bases and V by 4 bases; bases with no gene match: 6. Written as DNA, the CDR3 is TGTGCCAGCAGCTCCTCCGGGACTAGCGGATACGAGCAGTACTTC. It encodes CASSSSGTSGYEQYF.

The rearrangement joins TRBV28 to TRBJ2-1; D is perhaps TRBD1 (6 bases). V dropped 4 bases and J dropped 7 bases, with 11 bases sitting between them. Germline CDR1 reads MDHEN; CDR2 reads SYDVKM. The length of the CDR3 is 13 residues. CDR3 region: CASSSDRSNEQFF. DNA of the CDR3: TGTGCCAGCAGTTCCGACAGGTCGAATGAGCAGTTCTTC. Together with reference TRBV28 and TRBJ2-1, the CDR3 gives the full variable domain: DVKVTQSSRYLVKRTGEKVFLECVQDMDHENMFWYRQDPGLGLRLIYFSYDVKMKEKGDIPEGYSVSREKKERFSLILESASTNQTSMYLCASSSDRSNEQFFGPGTRLTVL.

This clonotype appeared many times. Germline and junction disagree at one end, which may indicate a read error. The V gene is TRBV7-2, the J gene TRBJ2-5, with 9 bases fitting TRBD2. CDR3 length equals 15 residues. Germline values: CDR1 SGHTA, CDR2 FQGNSA. CDR3 DNA: TGTGCCAGCAGTTTAGGCCTAGCGGGACGAGAGACCCAGTACTTC. It is translated as CASSLGLAGRETQYF.

The rearrangement uses TRBV12-3 or TRBV12-4 and TRBJ2-5; 7 nucleotides align to TRBD1. Trimming removed 6 bases from V and 2 bases from J; junction bases left unmatched: 6. The CDR3 is 14 residues long. DNA of the CDR3: TGTGCCAGCAGATCGTCAGGGGGACAAGAGACCCAGTACTTC. Amino acid sequence: CASRSSGGQETQYF.

This clonotype was counted a single time. This chain connects TRBV19 to TRBJ2-5, with D possibly matching TRBD1 (6 bases). V shed 3 bases and J shed 4 bases, with 9 bases lying between them. This CDR3 spans 13 amino acids. Germline V gives CDR1 LNHDA, CDR2 SQIVND (reference sequence). The CDR3 DNA is TGTGCCAGTAGTATGAACAGGGTAGAGACCCAGTACTTC. It yields the protein CASSMNRVETQYF. Full variable domain (remainder filled in from reference TRBV19 and TRBJ2-5): DGGITQSPKYLFRKEGQNVTLSCEQNLNHDAMYWYRQDPGQGLRLIYYSQIVNDFQKGDIAEGYSVSREKKESFPLTVTSAQKNPTAFYLCASSMNRVETQYFGPGTRLLVL.